The text below deals with one T cell receptor (beta chain). The antigen it binds to is not known. Base qualities were left out, and no much larger clone turns up one base away. From the cysteine up to the phenylalanine, the CDR3 has a length of 13 residues. CDR3 DNA is the only sequence kept; it has 39 bases, read in frame from the first base. V is trimmed back by 6 bases and J by 10 bases, and the junction contains 8 bases that no gene match accounts for. The collaborating institutions used their own protocols to collect whole blood in K2EDTA tubes. For TCRbeta analysis, collaborators shipped samples as frozen whole blood, isolated PBMCs, or DNA extracted from either of those sample types. The immunoSEQ Assay, a bias-controlled multiplex PCR, was used to amplify TCRbeta CDR3 regions from genomic DNA. The authors processed their data as follows. Within the assay, amplification of reference gene primers was used to estimate how many nucleated cells each sample contained. Sequence reads were collapsed and filtered to measure the absolute abundance of every unique TCRbeta CDR3 rearrangement. Productive Simpson clonality was computed per sample as the square root of Simpson's diversity index over productive rearrangements. TCRdb mirrors the immuneACCESS table, restricted to in-frame sequences. Some clones are absent from its copies; in checked studies, under half trace to an unresolved V gene, and the reason for the others is unknown. V and J calls and clone size follow that table, whereas D and trimming were derived from the DNA. The sample table holds around 230,000 clones, of which over 70% were seen once. Roughly 8.2% of the sample is held by the ten biggest clonotypes.

This specimen comes from a study of blood T cell repertoires in COVID-19 (dated by TCRdb to between 2020 and 2021). Broadly, across the study: Samples from collaborators originated in the United States, Italy and Spain and spanned both the acute and convalescent phases of COVID-19. A de-identified subject ID, COVID-19 status, age in years and sex were almost always included in the sample metadata. The dataset comprised deeply sampled blood TCRbeta repertoires from subjects exposed to, actively infected with, or recovered from COVID-19. HLA class I and class II types, where available, came from metadata supplied by the sample provider rather than from assay-based typing. The repertoires were made available in a free public database intended to serve as a resource for research on the immune response to SARS-CoV-2. Samples came from the ongoing ImmuneRACE study (first 160 participants) plus 1,254 subjects from 6 global collaborators. The prospective study material was composed of cDNA or gDNA derived from T cells, B-cell-depleted T cells, or PBMCs. Overall study results and their limits: Clinical and demographic metadata were provided uncurated, with the amount varying by source and participant.

The rearrangement combines TRBV12-3 or TRBV12-4 with TRBJ2-1, and 8 junction bases match TRBD1. The specimen sequenced was peripheral blood. This clonotype was sampled from a woman in her forties or fifties with acute or convalescent COVID-19. The nucleotide sequence reads TGTGCCAGCAGGGGACAGGTCATGGGCGAGCAGTTCTTC. Its protein reads: CASRGQVMGEQFF.